These 26 T cell receptor beta chains came from one sample sequenced in a study of blood T cells in healthy people across ages. A J-beta primer mix and a sample-barcoded 5' primer were used in a second PCR of about 7 to 12 cycles. Each CDR3 protein is one row after TCRdb ran MiXCR on the 5' RACE reads. The table lists more than 1.4 million distinct CDR3 sequences, approximately 40% of them singletons. The sequencing input was blood. The receptor set was obtained from a woman under 30 in good health.

The CDR3 DNA reads TGTGCCAGCAGCGATTCACCCTTAAGGGGTCTTGGCTACACCTTC. Amino acids: CASSDSPLRGLGYTF. The chain has TRBV7-2 and TRBJ1-2, with D possibly matching TRBD1 (5 bases). The length of the CDR3 is 15 residues. The germline gives CDR1 SGHTA, CDR2 FQGNSA. V dropped 5 bases and J dropped 7 bases, with 20 bases sitting between them.

This clonotype has a count of ten or more. The rearrangement uses TRBV29-1 and TRBJ2-5; no clear D gene. Germline V gives CDR1 SQVTM, CDR2 ANQGSEA. With 3 bases removed from V and 5 bases from J, the gap between germline ends came to 10 bases. The CDR3 contains 12 residues. CDR3: CSVEGGSETQYF. In DNA form, the CDR3 reads TGCAGCGTTGAGGGCGGATCGGAGACCCAGTACTTC.

The chain employs TRBV3-1 and TRBJ2-1, with unresolved D. The CDR3 length is 14 residues. V lost 1 base and J lost 10, with 14 bases in between. Germline CDR1 LGHDT, CDR2 YNNKEL (reference sequence). The CDR3 DNA reads TGTGCCAGCAGCCAAGGTATGATTGATGGCGAGCAGTTCTTC. Its protein product is CASSQGMIDGEQFF.

The CDR3 nucleotides are TGTGCCAGCAGCTTAACCCCGGGACTAGCGGGGGGGGACATTCAGTACTTC. Its translation: CASSLTPGLAGGDIQYF. The rearrangement joins TRBV7-9 to TRBJ2-4; 16 bases agree with TRBD2. Trimming took 2 bases from V and 8 from J; bases not matched to a gene: 6. The CDR3 is made up of 17 amino acids. Germline values: CDR1 SEHNR, CDR2 FQNEAQ (reference sequence).

The V call is TRBV29-1, the J call TRBJ1-2, with a possible D match to TRBD1 (6 bases). CDR3 size: 14 residues. Trimming took 4 bases from V and 4 from J, leaving 16 bases between them. The germline V gene encodes CDR1 SQVTM and CDR2 ANQGSEA. The CDR3 spells CSVGAGIGGYGYTF. The CDR3 DNA sequence: TGCAGCGTTGGGGCGGGAATAGGGGGCTATGGCTACACCTTC. Supplemented by reference TRBV29-1 and TRBJ1-2, the full variable domain reads SAVISQKPSRDICQRGTSLTIQCQVDSQVTMMFWYRQQPGQSLTLIATANQGSEATYESGFVIDKFPISRPNLTFSTLTVSNMSPEDSSIYLCSVGAGIGGYGYTFGSGTRLTVV.

The rearrangement links TRBV10-3 to TRBJ2-5; D is possibly TRBD1 (5 bases). CDR3 length: 14 amino acids. V was pared by 4 bases and J by 5 bases, with 14 bases between. CDR1 is ENHRY and CDR2 is SYGVKD in the germline V gene. The CDR3 DNA reads as TGTGCCATCAGTGTATCAGGGTCCGGGGAGACCCAGTACTTC. Translating it yields CAISVSGSGETQYF.

This clonotype was counted between two and nine times. The genes are TRBV12-3 or TRBV12-4 and TRBJ1-5; D is ambiguous. This CDR3 comprises 13 residues. Trimming removed 5 bases from V and 7 bases from J, with 12 bases in between. DNA of the CDR3: TGTGCCAGCAGTCTCCTGGACGTCCAGCCCCAGCATTTT. The encoded protein is CASSLLDVQPQHF.

V is TRBV10-3 and J is TRBJ2-3; TRBD2 matches at 12 bases. The V gene's germline CDR1 is ENHRY and CDR2 SYGVKD. There are 16 residues in the CDR3. V trimming: 3 bases; J trimming: 6 bases; junction bases outside the gene matches: 7. CDR3 amino acids: CAISDPSGGVGDTQYF. Here the CDR3 DNA reads TGTGCCATCAGTGATCCTAGCGGGGGGGTAGGGGATACGCAGTATTTT.

The gene calls are TRBV5-1 and TRBJ1-1; D gene unclear. V was cut by 4 bases and J by 3 bases, with 4 bases left in between. Germline V gene sequence: CDR1 SGHRS, CDR2 YFSETQ. The CDR3 spans 11 residues. CDR3 in DNA: TGCGCCAGCAGCGGGGACACTGAAGCTTTCTTT. Amino acid sequence: CASSGDTEAFF.

This clonotype occurred a few times. The J gene is TRBJ2-1, the V gene TRBV11-2; 8 bases agree with TRBD2. V shed 1 base and J 0 bases; nucleotides not matched to a gene: 5. The germline gives CDR1 SGHAT, CDR2 FQNNGV. The CDR3 has 17 residues. As DNA, the CDR3 is TGTGCCAGCAGCTTAGTCTTAGCGGGAAGCTCCTACAATGAGCAGTTCTTC. Protein sequence: CASSLVLAGSSYNEQFF.

This clonotype was observed at least ten times. The chain is built from TRBV9 and TRBJ2-5; 12 nucleotides agree with TRBD2. CDR1 and CDR2 (germline): SGDLS, YYNGEE. The CDR3 length is 16 residues. The ends lost 2 bases at V and 2 bases at J; junction bases unmatched: 4. CDR3 amino acids: CASSVGLAGIQETQYF. DNA of the CDR3: TGTGCCAGCAGCGTTGGACTAGCGGGGATACAAGAGACCCAGTACTTC.

This clonotype showed up just a few times. The gene calls are TRBV25-1 and TRBJ1-6, with no clear D. The germline gives CDR1 MGHDK, CDR2 SYGVNS. Trimming removed 0 bases at V and 7 bases at J, with 19 bases between. The CDR3 is 18 residues long. DNA of the CDR3: TGTGCCAGCAGTGAATACTTTCCAGGTCCTGCTAAAAATTCACCCCTCCACTTT. Translation gives CASSEYFPGPAKNSPLHF.

CDR3 sequence reads: CASSERDWGSEQFF. The CDR3 DNA sequence: TGTGCCAGCAGCGAGCGGGACTGGGGAAGTGAGCAGTTCTTC. This chain joins TRBV6-1 and TRBJ2-1, with 7 bases aligning to TRBD2. CDR3 length equals 14 residues. J lost 9 bases, V lost 6 bases, and 11 bases had no gene match. Germline CDR1 is MNHNS and CDR2 is SASEGT.

V usage is TRBV6-2 or TRBV6-3 and J usage is TRBJ2-7; the match to TRBD1 covers 8 bases. In germline, CDR1 is MNHEY, CDR2 SVGEGT. CDR3 length: 16 residues. Germline trimming cut 2 bases from V and 5 bases from J; bases unmatched to any gene: 11. The CDR3 spells CASSYARTGTIDEQYF. In nucleotides, the CDR3 is TGTGCCAGCAGTTACGCCCGGACAGGGACAATCGACGAGCAGTACTTC.

Only a few counts were recorded for this clonotype. The chain carries TRBV7-9 and TRBJ2-1, with D possibly TRBD1 on 5 matching bases. Germline V lookup: CDR1 SEHNR, CDR2 FQNEAQ (reference sequence). This CDR3 is 16 amino acids long. Trimming removed 1 base from V and 3 bases from J, with 13 bases in between. Here the CDR3 DNA reads TGTGCCAGCAGCTTAGAGGGCAGGGCGTTCTACAATGAGCAGTTCTTC. Residues: CASSLEGRAFYNEQFF.

This clonotype was recorded many times. J is TRBJ1-5 and V is TRBV7-9, with a tentative D call TRBD1 (5 bases). V lost 5 bases and J 0 bases, leaving 8 bases between the germline ends. The germline gives CDR1 SEHNR, CDR2 FQNEAQ (reference sequence). The CDR3 is 14 residues long. CDR3 in amino acids: CASSRGDSNQPQHF. The CDR3 bases are TGTGCCAGCAGCCGAGGGGATAGCAATCAGCCCCAGCATTTT.

This rearrangement joins TRBV28 to TRBJ2-7, with D perhaps TRBD1 or TRBD2 (5 bases each). The CDR3 contains 17 residues. Per germline, CDR1 MDHEN and CDR2 SYDVKM. Trimming left V 5 bases short and J 10 bases short, with 30 bases between. DNA of the CDR3: TGTGCCAGCAGTCCAGTCGGGGAGCGAGGACCACCCAGGGCCCAGTACTTC. It codes for CASSPVGERGPPRAQYF. Full variable domain (rest looked up from reference TRBV28 and TRBJ2-7): DVKVTQSSRYLVKRTGEKVFLECVQDMDHENMFWYRQDPGLGLRLIYFSYDVKMKEKGDIPEGYSVSREKKERFSLILESASTNQTSMYLCASSPVGERGPPRAQYFGPGTRLTVT.

This clonotype was seen only a few times. This chain connects TRBV29-1 to TRBJ2-1, with D unclear. The DNA matches TRBJ2-7 better at its end, which makes the J call doubtful. The CDR3 extends over 13 amino acids. The V gene's germline CDR1 is SQVTM and CDR2 ANQGSEA. CDR3 sequence reads: CSVQDSNYNEQYF. Here the CDR3 DNA reads TGCAGCGTACAAGACTCGAATTACAATGAGCAGTACTTC.

The rearrangement links TRBV29-1 to TRBJ1-1; a weak D match, TRBD1 (6 bases). CDR1 and CDR2 from the germline V gene are SQVTM and ANQGSEA. The ends were cut back, 7 bases at V and 4 bases at J, with 13 bases in the middle. The CDR3 is 12 residues long. Here the CDR3 DNA reads TGCAGCGCGTCGTTAGGGGGCACTGAAGCTTTCTTT. Its translation: CSASLGGTEAFF.

The V gene is TRBV4-2, the J gene TRBJ2-5, with no clear D. Trimming removed 0 bases at V and 3 bases at J, with 8 bases between. Germline V gene lookup returns CDR1 LGHNA and CDR2 YNFKEQ. This CDR3 spans 14 amino acids. The CDR3 DNA sequence: TGTGCCAGCAGCCAAGAACTAATTAAAGAGACCCAGTACTTC. This codes for CASSQELIKETQYF.

The chain recombines TRBV7-8 with TRBJ2-4, with D tentatively TRBD1 or TRBD2 (6 bases each). Deletions cut 5 bases from V and 8 bases from J, with 19 bases between. The length of the CDR3 is 15 residues. Germline CDR1 reads SGHVS; CDR2 reads FQNEAQ. This chain's CDR3 is CASSPLQGGMDIQYF. Written as DNA, the CDR3 is TGTGCCAGCAGCCCTCTACAGGGAGGTATGGACATTCAGTACTTC.

The chain has TRBV19 and TRBJ2-6; possible D gene TRBD2, 6 bases. Germline V gene sequence: CDR1 LNHDA, CDR2 SQIVND (reference sequence). V dropped 5 bases and J dropped 0 bases, with 14 bases sitting between them. The CDR3 has 17 amino acids. In DNA form, the CDR3 reads TGTGCCAGTAGTCCCCGGGACTTAGGCTCTGGGGCCAACGTCCTGACTTTC. Protein product: CASSPRDLGSGANVLTF.

The rearrangement joins TRBV5-4 to TRBJ1-1, with D possibly matching TRBD1 (6 bases). V was pared by 1 base and J by 4 bases, with 14 bases between. The CDR3 runs to 15 residues. The germline V gene encodes CDR1 SGHNT and CDR2 YYREEE (reference sequence). This CDR3 reads CASSLMGGAGTEAFF. In nucleotides, the CDR3 is TGTGCCAGCAGCTTGATGGGGGGGGCGGGCACTGAAGCTTTCTTT.

The CDR3 region is CASTPTGPEGVYF. The DNA for the CDR3 is TGTGCCAGCACCCCCACGGGACCCGAGGGAGTGTACTTC. This rearrangement joins TRBV7-9 to TRBJ2-7, with D perhaps given as TRBD1 or TRBD2 (5 bases each). Germline V gives CDR1 SEHNR, CDR2 FQNEAQ (reference sequence). The CDR3 is 13 amino acids. V dropped 7 bases and J dropped 12 bases, with 22 bases sitting between them.

Regarding this clonotype: At one of its ends the junction is not consistent with the germline gene, which may arise from a read error. The chain links TRBV6-6 to TRBJ2-3; no firm D call. The CDR3 runs to 15 residues. CDR1 is MNHNY and CDR2 is SVGAGI in the germline V gene (reference sequence). The CDR3 spells CAGSYPHISTDTQYF. The CDR3 coding sequence is TGTGCCGGCAGTTACCCACATATAAGCACAGATACGCAGTATTTT.

This clonotype was counted ten times or more. This chain links TRBV29-1 with TRBJ1-2; unclear D gene. Germline V CDR1 and CDR2: SQVTM, ANQGSEA. Trimming took 1 base from V and 8 from J, leaving 11 bases between them. The CDR3 contains 12 residues. The DNA for the CDR3 is TGCAGCGTTGAAGGGGCCCCTGGGGGCTACACCTTC. Translation gives CSVEGAPGGYTF.